Each of the 19 T cell receptor beta chains below was sequenced from the same sample in a study of blood T cell repertoires in COVID-19 (TCRdb year 2020). The library was obtained by the immunoSEQ multiplex PCR assay. Entries here come from immuneACCESS through TCRdb and include only in-frame sequences with V and J called. Some clones fail to appear in such tables; in the studies checked, an unresolved V gene covers under half of the shortfall, and the cause of the remainder is unknown. The sample table records roughly 300,000 clones; 81% of these occur just once. The ten most abundant clones make up under 3% of the sample. The sequenced material came from peripheral blood. These receptors all come from a woman in her sixties with active or convalescent COVID-19.

V usage is TRBV19 and J usage is TRBJ2-3; TRBD2 matches 12 bases. CDR1 is LNHDA and CDR2 is SQIVND in the germline V gene (reference sequence). The CDR3 spans 15 residues. Losses at the gene ends were 4 bases for V and 9 bases for J; bases not matched to a gene: 8. As DNA, the CDR3 is TGTGCCAGTAGTAGGACTAGCGGGGCCCATGGGACGCAGTATTTT. This codes for CASSRTSGAHGTQYF.

The rearrangement joins TRBV25-1 to TRBJ1-2, with TRBD1 matching over 9 bases. Germline CDR1 MGHDK, CDR2 SYGVNS. Trimming at V came to 1 base and at J to 4 bases, leaving 4 bases not matched to a gene. The CDR3 loop spans 15 amino acids. CDR3 bases: TGTGCCAGCAGTGAATTTGGGGACAGGGTCTATGGCTACACCTTC. This codes for CASSEFGDRVYGYTF.

This clone was counted a few times. V gene TRBV2 combines with J gene TRBJ2-5, with 8 bases matching TRBD2. This CDR3 is 15 amino acids long. CDR1 is SNHLY, CDR2 FYNNEI, per germline. Losses at the gene ends were 5 bases for V and 2 bases for J; bases not matched to a gene: 7. The CDR3 protein is CASSTVRGVQETQYF. Here the CDR3 DNA reads TGTGCCAGCAGTACCGTGCGGGGGGTGCAAGAGACCCAGTACTTC.

The rearrangement uses TRBV6-4 and TRBJ2-1; 9 bases align to TRBD1. The V and J ends lost 3 bases and 8 bases, in that order; junction bases with no gene match: 5. The CDR3 has 14 residues. Per germline, CDR1 MRHNA and CDR2 SNTAGT. The CDR3 nucleotides are TGTGCCAGCAGTGAGGGACAGGGTCCGTATGAGCAGTTCTTC. This codes for CASSEGQGPYEQFF.

This clone was seen once. V usage is TRBV5-6 and J usage is TRBJ1-2, with D possibly TRBD1 on 5 matching bases. Germline V gene lookup returns CDR1 SGHDT and CDR2 YYEEEE. Trimming removed 4 bases from V and 3 bases from J, with 16 bases in between. This CDR3 has 15 residues. The CDR3 nucleotides are TGTGCCAGCAGCGCCCCCGTGGGGGAGGACTATGGCTACACCTTC. Residues: CASSAPVGEDYGYTF.

This clone was observed once. This rearrangement joins TRBV6-6 to TRBJ2-5; the match to TRBD2 covers 10 bases. CDR1 MNHNY and CDR2 SVGAGI come from the germline V gene (reference sequence). Trimming removed 4 bases from V and 0 bases from J; junction bases left unmatched: 2. The CDR3 runs to 15 residues. The CDR3 DNA reads as TGTGCCAGCAGTTTACTAGCGGGGTACCAAGAGACCCAGTACTTC. Translation: CASSLLAGYQETQYF.

J is TRBJ2-7 and V is TRBV19, with 9 bases lining up with TRBD1. The germline CDR1 and CDR2 sequences are LNHDA and SQIVND (reference sequence). Trimming removed 2 bases from V and 5 bases from J; junction bases left unmatched: 4. The CDR3 loop spans 14 amino acids. CDR3 sequence: CASSITGTGHEQYF. In DNA form, the CDR3 reads TGTGCCAGTAGTATAACCGGGACAGGGCACGAGCAGTACTTC. Combining the CDR3 with reference TRBV19 and TRBJ2-7 gives the whole variable domain DGGITQSPKYLFRKEGQNVTLSCEQNLNHDAMYWYRQDPGQGLRLIYYSQIVNDFQKGDIAEGYSVSREKKESFPLTVTSAQKNPTAFYLCASSITGTGHEQYFGPGTRLTVT.

V usage is TRBV4-1 and J usage is TRBJ1-2; the D is unclear. Trimming stripped 0 bases from V and 4 bases from J, with 6 bases between. The CDR3 totals 13 residues. Germline CDR1 reads MGHRA; CDR2 reads YSYEKL. The CDR3: CASSQDPIYGYTF. The CDR3 region has the DNA TGCGCCAGCAGCCAAGACCCCATCTATGGCTACACCTTC.

The V and J genes are TRBV5-4 and TRBJ2-7; 7 positions agree with TRBD1. The CDR3 runs 14 residues. Trimming cost V 4 bases and J 2 bases; bases outside gene matches: 6. In germline, CDR1 is SGHNT, CDR2 YYREEE (reference sequence). The CDR3 protein is CASSSRDRAYEQYF. The CDR3 DNA reads TGTGCCAGCAGCAGCCGGGACAGAGCCTACGAGCAGTACTTC.

V is TRBV13 and J is TRBJ1-2, with a possible D match to TRBD1 (6 bases). The germline V gene has CDR1 PRHDT and CDR2 FYEKMQ (reference sequence). The V end lost 4 bases, the J end lost 1 base, and 16 bases lay between the germline ends. The CDR3 length is 16 residues. The CDR3 region has the DNA TGTGCCAGCAGCTATGAGGGCCTACAGGGTAACTATGGCTACACCTTC. Translated, it gives CASSYEGLQGNYGYTF.

A few counts support this clone. The V gene is TRBV7-3, the J gene TRBJ2-7; D is uncertain. The ends were cut back, 5 bases at V and 6 bases at J, with 14 bases in the middle. CDR1 is SGHTA, CDR2 FQGTGA, per germline. CDR3 size: 13 residues. CDR3 in amino acids: CASSPEMVGEQYF. CDR3 bases: TGTGCCAGCAGCCCCGAGATGGTCGGCGAGCAGTACTTC.

This clone was seen at least ten times. The chain combines TRBV18 with TRBJ1-1; tentative D call: TRBD1 (5 bases). Per the germline V gene, CDR1 is KGHSH and CDR2 is LQKENI. This CDR3 spans 15 amino acids. V lost 2 bases and J 5 bases, leaving 15 bases between the germline ends. CDR3: CASSPSAQGKTEAFF. CDR3 bases: TGTGCCAGCTCACCATCCGCGCAGGGAAAGACTGAAGCTTTCTTT.

This sequence joins TRBV5-5 and TRBJ2-2; no definite D call. This CDR3 is built from 16 residues. The V and J ends lost 0 bases and 1 base respectively, with 10 bases between them. Germline-derived CDR1 and CDR2 are SGHKS and YYEKEE (reference sequence). The CDR3 nucleotides read TGTGCCAGCAGCTTGGCCCGGCCAGGGAACACCGGGGAGCTGTTTTTT. Translated, it gives CASSLARPGNTGELFF.

The chain couples TRBV5-5 to TRBJ2-7; 7 bases map to TRBD2. Germline-derived CDR1 and CDR2 are SGHKS and YYEKEE (reference sequence). This CDR3 comprises 15 residues. V lost 1 base, J lost 0 bases, and 4 bases stayed unmatched. The CDR3 coding sequence is TGTGCCAGCAGCTTGCCCGGGGGGACCTCCTACGAGCAGTACTTC. Amino acid sequence: CASSLPGGTSYEQYF.

The gene calls are TRBV19 and TRBJ1-3, with 9 bases lining up with TRBD1. Looked up from germline, CDR1 is LNHDA and CDR2 is SQIVND (reference sequence). This CDR3 spans 18 amino acids. J was trimmed by 1 base and V by 4 bases; bases with no gene match: 11. The CDR3 bases are TGTGCCAGTAGTAGGTGGGACAGGGCGGCTACTTCTGGAAACACCATATATTTT. Encoded protein: CASSRWDRAATSGNTIYF.

The V and J genes are TRBV7-6 and TRBJ1-1; TRBD1 is a possible D gene (5 bases). The CDR3 consists of 15 residues. Germline V CDR1 and CDR2: SGHVS, FNYEAQ. The V and J ends lost 5 bases and 3 bases respectively, with 16 bases between them. CDR3: CASSPMGRVHTEAFF. The CDR3 coding sequence is TGTGCCAGCAGCCCTATGGGCAGGGTACACACTGAAGCTTTCTTT. Complete variable domain (other parts from reference TRBV7-6 and TRBJ1-1): GAGVSQSPRYKVTKRGQDVALRCDPISGHVSLYWYRQALGQGPEFLTYFNYEAQQDKSGLPNDRFSAERPEGSISTLTIQRTEQRDSAMYRCASSPMGRVHTEAFFGQGTRLTVV.

The chain has TRBV11-2 and TRBJ1-2; 7 bases line up with TRBD1. Per germline, CDR1 SGHAT and CDR2 FQNNGV. The CDR3 consists of 15 residues. After removal of 5 bases from V and 3 bases from J, the junction contained 9 bases not matched to a gene. The CDR3 DNA reads as TGTGCCAGCAGCCTCAGGGGGGTTGAGGACTATGGCTACACCTTC. Amino acids: CASSLRGVEDYGYTF.

The J gene is TRBJ1-5, the V gene TRBV7-8; 8 bases fit TRBD1. CDR1 and CDR2 from the germline V gene are SGHVS and FQNEAQ. The CDR3 contains 17 residues. V shed 5 bases, J shed 0 bases, and the junction held 9 bases outside the gene matches. As DNA, the CDR3 is TGTGCCAGCAGCCCAGGACAGGGTTTTATTAGCAATCAGCCCCAGCATTTT. Translated, it gives CASSPGQGFISNQPQHF.

In this sample, this clone turned up once. The chain combines TRBV6-5 with TRBJ2-1, with 12 bases aligning to TRBD1. CDR3 length: 15 amino acids. Germline-derived CDR1 and CDR2 are MNHEY and SVGAGI. V shed 6 bases and J 4 bases; nucleotides not matched to a gene: 4. The CDR3 DNA is TGTGCCAGCAGCAAGGGACAGGGGGCTTACAATGAGCAGTTCTTC. The encoded protein is CASSKGQGAYNEQFF.